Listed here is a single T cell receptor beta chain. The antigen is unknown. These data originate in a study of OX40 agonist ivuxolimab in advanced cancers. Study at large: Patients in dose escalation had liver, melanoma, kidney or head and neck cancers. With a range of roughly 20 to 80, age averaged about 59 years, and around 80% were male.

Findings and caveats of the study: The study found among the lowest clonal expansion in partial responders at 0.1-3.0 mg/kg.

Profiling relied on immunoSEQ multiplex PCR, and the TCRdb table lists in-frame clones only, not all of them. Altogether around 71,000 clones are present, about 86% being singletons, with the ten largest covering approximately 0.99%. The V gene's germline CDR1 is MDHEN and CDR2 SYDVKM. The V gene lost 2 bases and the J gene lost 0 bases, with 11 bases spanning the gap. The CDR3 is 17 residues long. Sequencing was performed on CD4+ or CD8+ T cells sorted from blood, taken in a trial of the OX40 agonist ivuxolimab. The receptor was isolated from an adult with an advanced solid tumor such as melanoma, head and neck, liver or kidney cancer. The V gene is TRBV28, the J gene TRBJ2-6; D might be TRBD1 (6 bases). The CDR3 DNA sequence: TGTGCCAGCAGTTTAGGACAGACCAACTCTGGGGCCAACGTCCTGACTTTC. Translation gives CASSLGQTNSGANVLTF.